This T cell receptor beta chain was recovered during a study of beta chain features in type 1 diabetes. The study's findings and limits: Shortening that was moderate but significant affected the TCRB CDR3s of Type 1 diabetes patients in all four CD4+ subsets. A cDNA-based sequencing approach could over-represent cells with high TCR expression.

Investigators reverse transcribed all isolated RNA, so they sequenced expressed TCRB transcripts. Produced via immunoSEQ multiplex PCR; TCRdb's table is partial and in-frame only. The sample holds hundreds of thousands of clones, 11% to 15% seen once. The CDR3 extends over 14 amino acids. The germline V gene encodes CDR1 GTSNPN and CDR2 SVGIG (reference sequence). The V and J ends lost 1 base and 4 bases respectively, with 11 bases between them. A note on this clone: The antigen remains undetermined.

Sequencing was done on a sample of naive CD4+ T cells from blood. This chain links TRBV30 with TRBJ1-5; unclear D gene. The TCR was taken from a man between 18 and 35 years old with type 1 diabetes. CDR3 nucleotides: TGTGCCTGGAGTGGAACCCAAGGGAATCAGCCCCAGCATTTT. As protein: CAWSGTQGNQPQHF.